One sample yielded the 14 T cell receptor beta chains listed below, sequenced in a study of cytomegalovirus exposure and HLA in healthy donors (dated by TCRdb to 2016 to 2017). The library was made by the immunoSEQ multiplex PCR assay. For the multiplex PCR, a mixture combining 60 forward primers for TCR Vbeta segments and 13 reverse primers for TCR Jbeta segments was used. Entries here come from immuneACCESS through TCRdb and include only in-frame sequences with V and J called. Some clones fail to appear in such tables; in the studies checked, an unresolved V gene covers under half of the shortfall, and the cause of the remainder is unknown. This sample lists 150,000 to 190,000 clones; approximately 81% were detected once. In total, the top ten clones hold roughly 1.4% of the sample. The sample taken for sequencing was PBMCs. The receptors were sampled from a man between 18 and 29 years old in good health and CMV-seronegative.

This rearrangement joins TRBV5-1 to TRBJ2-1; D perhaps matches TRBD2 (5 bases). Germline assignment: CDR1 SGHRS and CDR2 YFSETQ. This CDR3 comprises 12 residues. V was pared by 5 bases and J by 7 bases, with 10 bases between. The CDR3 nucleotides read TGCGCCAGCAGGCCACCGGGGAATGAGCAGTTCTTC. Translated: CASRPPGNEQFF.

The chain employs TRBV5-1 and TRBJ2-1, with D uncertain. CDR1 is SGHRS, CDR2 YFSETQ, per germline. This CDR3 is built from 14 residues. V was cut by 3 bases and J by 1 base, with 8 bases left in between. CDR3 DNA sequence: TGCGCCAGCAGCTATGACTCTTCCTACAATGAGCAGTTCTTC. As protein: CASSYDSSYNEQFF.

This chain connects TRBV5-1 to TRBJ1-2; 9 bases map to TRBD1. V was clipped by 5 bases and J by 1 base; unmatched bases: 3. This CDR3 is built from 14 residues. Germline V gene data show CDR1 as SGHRS and CDR2 as YFSETQ. As DNA, the CDR3 is TGCGCCAGCAGGGCGACAGGGGGTAACTATGGCTACACCTTC. Residues: CASRATGGNYGYTF.

The V gene is TRBV6-5, the J gene TRBJ1-3, with D unclear. CDR1 and CDR2 (germline): MNHEY, SVGAGI. The V end was cut by 5 bases, the J end by 2 bases, with 7 bases between. The CDR3 has 13 amino acids. The CDR3 protein is CASSTGPGNTIYF. The CDR3 DNA sequence: TGTGCCAGCAGTACTGGGCCTGGAAACACCATATATTTT.

In the case of this clone: Distinct nucleotide sequences in the sample also encode this CDR3. The chain employs TRBV28 and TRBJ2-7, with a tentative D call TRBD2 (5 bases). The CDR3 length is 9 residues. V was shortened by 8 bases and J by 11 bases, with 10 bases between the two germline ends. Germline V CDR1 and CDR2: MDHEN, SYDVKM. CDR3 in amino acids: CASGDGEYF. The CDR3 DNA reads as TGTGCCAGCGGTGACGGGGAGTACTTC. The variable domain in full, with the rest retrieved from reference TRBV28 and TRBJ2-7, is DVKVTQSSRYLVKRTGEKVFLECVQDMDHENMFWYRQDPGLGLRLIYFSYDVKMKEKGDIPEGYSVSREKKERFSLILESASTNQTSMYLCASGDGEYFGPGTRLTVT.

The rearrangement uses TRBV7-9 and TRBJ1-2; tentative D call: TRBD1 (5 bases). Trimming removed 11 bases from V and 2 bases from J, with 15 bases in between. The CDR3 loop spans 13 amino acids. The germline V gene has CDR1 SEHNR and CDR2 FQNEAQ (reference sequence). CDR3 nucleotides: TGTGCCGTAAGGGCCAGGGCGAACTATGGCTACACCTTC. Residues: CAVRARANYGYTF.

The CDR3 reads CASRQGRMGGELFF. The CDR3 bases are TGTGCCAGTAGACAGGGGCGGATGGGCGGGGAGCTGTTTTTT. The chain employs TRBV2 and TRBJ2-2, with TRBD1 matching over 8 bases. J gave up 7 bases and V 9 bases, and 10 bases lay outside the gene matches. This CDR3 has 14 amino acids. The germline CDR1 and CDR2 sequences are SNHLY and FYNNEI.

The chain carries TRBV7-9 and TRBJ1-3; tentatively, D is TRBD1 (6 bases). This CDR3 spans 13 amino acids. Per germline, CDR1 SEHNR and CDR2 FQNEAQ (reference sequence). V gave up 5 bases and J gave up 4 bases, with 9 bases separating them. The CDR3 nucleotides are TGTGCCAGCAGCCGGGGGGGCGGAAACACCATATATTTT. Its translation: CASSRGGGNTIYF.

The chain links TRBV30 to TRBJ2-5, with 8 nucleotides matching TRBD2. The CDR3 covers 14 residues. The V gene's germline CDR1 is GTSNPN and CDR2 SVGIG (reference sequence). V gave up 5 bases and J gave up 6 bases; unmatched junction bases: 11. The CDR3 nucleotides are TGTGCCTGGGGACCCGGGACTAGAACGAAGACCCAGTACTTC. Amino acids: CAWGPGTRTKTQYF.

This clone has only one observation. The rearrangement links TRBV4-3 to TRBJ1-4; 9 bases are shared with TRBD1. V was clipped by 3 bases and J by 11 bases; unmatched bases: 16. CDR3 size: 17 residues. CDR1 is LGHNA and CDR2 is YSLEER in the germline V gene. In DNA form, the CDR3 reads TGCGCCAGCAGCCACTTCTCCCCCGGGACAGGGAAAATCAAACTGTTTTTT. As protein: CASSHFSPGTGKIKLFF.

This chain joins TRBV5-4 and TRBJ2-2, with 9 nucleotides matching TRBD2. V lost 4 bases and J lost 1; bases outside the gene matches: 8. Germline V CDR1 and CDR2: SGHNT, YYREEE (reference sequence). The CDR3 has 17 residues. The chain's CDR3 is CASSHRAGGKNTGELFF. CDR3 DNA sequence: TGTGCCAGCAGCCACCGAGCGGGGGGCAAGAACACCGGGGAGCTGTTTTTT.

This chain joins TRBV19 and TRBJ2-3; TRBD2 matches at 11 bases. CDR1 and CDR2 (germline): LNHDA, SQIVND (reference sequence). V was pared by 6 bases and J by 3 bases, with 2 bases of the junction left unmatched. CDR3 size: 14 residues. CDR3 coding DNA: TGTGCCAGTAGCACTAGCGGGAGTACAGATACGCAGTATTTT. Translation gives CASSTSGSTDTQYF.

The chain has TRBV11-2 and TRBJ1-5; D ambiguous. Trimming pared 5 bases from V and 6 bases from J, leaving 14 bases between. CDR3 length: 14 amino acids. Germline CDR1 reads SGHAT; CDR2 reads FQNNGV. CDR3 sequence (DNA): TGTGCCAGCAGCCCAAGCGGGGAGGGTCAGCCCCAGCATTTT. The encoded protein is CASSPSGEGQPQHF.

The rearrangement joins TRBV4-1 to TRBJ2-7, with 15 bases identical to TRBD2. The length of the CDR3 is 16 residues. Germline loops: CDR1 MGHRA, CDR2 YSYEKL. J was trimmed by 4 bases and V by 1 base; bases with no gene match: 2. CDR3 in DNA: TGCGCCAGCAGCCAAGTGGGACTAGCGGGAGGATACGAGCAGTACTTC. Translated: CASSQVGLAGGYEQYF.